Listed below are T cell receptor beta chains from one sample, sequenced in a study of T cells after yellow fever vaccination. TCRdb called the 5' RACE reads again in MiXCR, with one record for every CDR3 protein. The sample lists about 63,000 distinct CDR3 sequences, 6% to 7.5% occurring once. The sequencing used CD8+ T cells sorted from PBMCs, collected 15 days after the yellow fever booster vaccination. These receptors were collected from a man aged 30 to 45 who received the YFV17D yellow fever vaccine. Each CDR3 is given with its conserved first and last residue. Each record gives: D gene, clone size, V gene, J gene, CDR3 length, CDR3 protein, CDR3 DNA. The D gene is left open where the match is weak. Clone size is not always given. Where it is, it says once, few, many or a class for expanded clones.

>TRBD1|many|TRBV11-2|TRBJ2-3|17
CASSPWDRTGATDTQYF
TGTGCCAGCAGCCCCTGGGACAGGACGGGGGCCACAGATACGCAGTATTTT
>TRBD2|NA|TRBV11-2|TRBJ2-7|13
CASLSGTSYEQYF
TGTGCCAGCCTTAGCGGGACGTCCTACGAGCAGTACTTC
>TRBD1|many|TRBV4-3|TRBJ1-1|14
CASSHSGTGAEAFF
TGCGCCAGCAGCCACTCTGGGACAGGGGCTGAAGCTTTCTTT
>TRBD2|many|TRBV12-3/TRBV12-4|TRBJ2-1|16
CASRGPGLAGVNEQFF
TGTGCCAGCAGGGGGCCGGGACTAGCGGGAGTCAATGAGCAGTTCTTC
>NA|many|TRBV29-1|TRBJ2-3|15
CSVEDKGQSTDTQYF
TGCAGCGTTGAAGATAAGGGACAAAGCACAGATACGCAGTATTTT
>TRBD2|many|TRBV5-1|TRBJ2-7|15
CASSLDSGRDYEQYF
TGCGCCAGCAGCTTGGATAGCGGGAGGGATTACGAGCAGTACTTC
>NA|many|TRBV21-1|TRBJ1-4|15
CASSKAPGKWKKLFF
TGTGCCAGCAGCAAAGCTCCGGGGAAATGGAAAAAACTGTTTTTT
>NA|many|TRBV27|TRBJ2-7|13
CASSFSRGNEQYF
TGTGCCAGCAGTTTTAGCCGAGGGAACGAGCAGTACTTC
>TRBD1|many|TRBV7-8|TRBJ2-7|12
CASSLDRGEQYF
TGTGCCAGCAGCTTGGACAGGGGCGAGCAGTACTTC
>TRBD2|many|TRBV6-2/TRBV6-3|TRBJ2-1|15
CASSYGTSSGDEQFF
TGTGCCAGCAGTTACGGGACTAGTTCCGGGGATGAGCAGTTCTTC
>TRBD2|few|TRBV27|TRBJ2-2|17
CASSPSLAGVITGELFF
TGTGCCAGCAGTCCCTCACTAGCGGGAGTAATCACCGGGGAGCTGTTTTTT
>NA|many|TRBV14|TRBJ2-7|12
CASSQDPNEQYF
TGTGCCAGCAGCCAAGATCCGAACGAGCAGTACTTC
>TRBD1|NA|TRBV6-2/TRBV6-3|TRBJ1-1|16
CASSYDLTGGAEFAFF
TGTGCCAGCAGTTACGACCTAACAGGGGGCGCGGAGTTCGCTTTCTTT
>TRBD1|many|TRBV11-2|TRBJ2-7|14
CASSQAGTGAEQYF
TGTGCCAGCAGCCAAGCCGGGACAGGGGCCGAGCAGTACTTC
>NA|many|TRBV5-1|TRBJ2-1|12
CASSFVGPEQFF
TGCGCCAGCAGCTTCGTGGGGCCTGAGCAGTTCTTC
>NA|NA|TRBV19|TRBJ1-5|19
CASSMLRAGIGDNNQPQHF
TGTGCCAGTAGTATGCTCCGCGCGGGGATCGGGGATAACAATCAGCCCCAGCATTTT
>TRBD2|many|TRBV6-5|TRBJ2-1|13
CASSYRGGNEQFF
TGTGCCAGCAGTTATCGGGGGGGTAATGAGCAGTTCTTC
>NA|many|TRBV7-7|TRBJ2-2|14
CASSSDRNTGELFF
TGTGCCAGCAGTTCCGACAGAAACACCGGGGAGCTGTTTTTT
>NA|NA|TRBV19|TRBJ1-5|15
CASRLQAVSNQPQHF
TGTGCCAGTAGATTACAGGCCGTCAGCAATCAGCCCCAGCATTTT
>NA|NA|TRBV11-2|TRBJ2-7|14
CASSYTQGFYEQYF
TGTGCCAGCAGCTACACACAGGGATTCTACGAGCAGTACTTC
>NA|many|TRBV7-8|TRBJ2-7|14
CASSLGVASHEQYF
TGTGCCAGCAGCTTAGGAGTAGCAAGCCACGAGCAGTACTTC
>NA|many|TRBV4-3|TRBJ2-3|15
CASSQVRGGTDTQYF
TGCGCCAGCAGCCAAGTGAGGGGGGGCACAGATACGCAGTATTTT
>NA|few|TRBV7-8|TRBJ2-7|14
CASSLAGSPYEQYF
TGTGCCAGCAGCTTAGCTGGCAGTCCCTACGAGCAGTACTTC
>NA|few|TRBV7-3|TRBJ2-2|17
CASSLTLAGGSTGELFF
TGTGCCAGCAGCTTAACGTTGGCCGGGGGATCCACCGGGGAGCTGTTTTTT
>NA|many|TRBV7-2|TRBJ2-3|14
CASSLGGDSDTQYF
TGTGCCAGCAGCTTAGGGGGGGATTCAGATACGCAGTATTTT
>TRBD2|NA|TRBV27|TRBJ2-2|15
CASRRTSEWSGELFF
TGTGCCAGCCGGCGGACTAGCGAGTGGTCCGGGGAGCTGTTTTTT
>TRBD2|few|TRBV19|TRBJ2-7|13
CASKSGMGYEQYF
TGTGCCAGTAAGAGCGGGATGGGCTACGAGCAGTACTTC
>TRBD1|many|TRBV20-1|TRBJ2-5|13
CSARGQRVGTQYF
TGCAGTGCTAGGGGACAGCGAGTGGGGACCCAGTACTTC
>NA|NA|TRBV20-1|TRBJ1-1|11
CSARWDTEAFF
TGCAGTGCTAGATGGGACACTGAAGCTTTCTTT
>TRBD2|many|TRBV29-1|TRBJ2-1|14
CSVDVLAGWNEQFF
TGCAGCGTTGATGTTCTAGCGGGCTGGAATGAGCAGTTCTTC
>NA|many|TRBV2|TRBJ2-7|14
CASRGTPTHYEQYF
TGTGCCAGCAGGGGCACTCCGACCCACTACGAGCAGTACTTC
>NA|many|TRBV29-1|TRBJ1-1|13
CSVVRGSTTEAFF
TGCAGCGTTGTGAGGGGTTCTACCACTGAAGCTTTCTTT
>NA|many|TRBV7-2|TRBJ2-1|17
CASSSPLVDPLENEQFF
TGTGCCAGCAGCTCCCCTTTAGTTGATCCCCTGGAAAATGAGCAGTTCTTC
>NA|many|TRBV27|TRBJ1-5|15
CASSLLGGSNQPQHF
TGTGCCAGCAGTTTATTGGGGGGTAGCAATCAGCCCCAGCATTTT
>NA|many|TRBV29-1|TRBJ1-1|11
CSVDFRGEAFF
TGCAGCGTTGATTTCAGGGGTGAAGCTTTCTTT
>NA|many|TRBV6-6|TRBJ2-1|11
CASSRPDEQFF
TGTGCCAGCAGCCGCCCGGATGAGCAGTTCTTC
>NA|many|TRBV30|TRBJ1-2|13
CAWSVHRIYGYTF
TGTGCCTGGAGTGTACACAGGATCTATGGCTACACCTTC
>NA|many|TRBV7-9|TRBJ2-3|10
CASQSDTQYF
TGTGCCAGCCAATCAGATACGCAGTATTTT
>TRBD1|few|TRBV10-3|TRBJ2-3|14
CATTGTDYTDTQYF
TGTGCCACCACCGGGACAGACTACACAGATACGCAGTATTTT